These T cell receptor beta chains were read from a single sample in a study of cytomegalovirus exposure and HLA in healthy donors. Measured with immunoSEQ multiplex PCR; TCRdb has only the in-frame clones, and not every one. The table lists about 100,000 clones, about 59% of them singletons. Sequenced input: PBMCs. The receptor set was obtained from a man aged 25-45 years in good health and CMV-seropositive. The CDR3 runs from the conserved cysteine through the conserved F or W. A D gene is named only where the DNA matches it firmly. Size is stated for part of the rows, as once, few or many counts, or as a class when the clone is expanded.

j_call	v_call	d_call	clone_size	cdr3_aa	cdr3_nt
TRBJ2-7	TRBV19	TRBD1	.	CASSIYPGQGSYEQYF	TGTGCCAGTAGTATATACCCGGGACAGGGCTCCTACGAGCAGTACTTC
TRBJ2-3	TRBV4-1	.	.	CASSHSAGGTDTQYF	TGCGCCAGCAGCCATTCGGCAGGGGGCACAGATACGCAGTATTTT
TRBJ1-1	TRBV4-1	.	.	CASSQGTPNTEAFF	TGCGCCAGCAGCCAAGGGACACCGAACACTGAAGCTTTCTTT
TRBJ1-5	TRBV6-5	.	.	CASSYRQPSQPQHF	TGTGCCAGCAGTTACCGACAGCCCAGTCAGCCCCAGCATTTT
TRBJ1-6	TRBV6-5	.	.	CASSYGGPLDSPLHF	TGTGCCAGCAGTTACGGGGGCCCTTTAGATTCACCCCTCCACTTT
TRBJ1-2	TRBV19	.	.	CASSLDRLNYGYTF	TGTGCCAGTAGTTTGGACAGACTTAACTATGGCTACACCTTC
TRBJ1-1	TRBV28	.	.	CASSPLSTEAFF	TGTGCCAGCAGTCCCCTTAGCACTGAAGCTTTCTTT
TRBJ1-6	TRBV5-4	.	.	CASSFFQSLGGSPLHF	TGTGCCAGCAGCTTTTTCCAATCTTTGGGGGGTTCACCCCTCCACTTT
TRBJ1-1	TRBV6-5	.	once	CASSYGQGTEAFF	TGTGCCAGCAGTTACGGGCAGGGCACTGAAGCTTTCTTT
TRBJ2-7	TRBV19	TRBD2	.	CASSITSGAYEQYF	TGTGCCAGTAGTATAACTAGCGGTGCCTACGAGCAGTACTTC
TRBJ1-6	TRBV25-1	TRBD1	once	CASSDTGTVLTSPLHF	TGTGCCAGCAGTGATACCGGGACAGTCTTAACCTCACCCCTCCACTTT
TRBJ1-6	TRBV6-6	.	.	CASRQDNSPLHF	TGTGCCAGCAGGCAGGATAATTCACCCCTCCACTTT
TRBJ2-3	TRBV13	.	.	CASSAPTSLTDTQYF	TGTGCCAGCAGCGCGCCCACTAGCCTGACAGATACGCAGTATTTT
TRBJ2-1	TRBV4-1	.	.	CASSQGWGRSQNEQFF	TGCGCCAGCAGCCAAGGATGGGGCCGCAGCCAGAATGAGCAGTTCTTC
TRBJ2-7	TRBV6-6	.	few	CASSSTGKRYEQYF	TGTGCCAGCAGTTCCACAGGGAAGAGGTACGAGCAGTACTTC
TRBJ2-3	TRBV7-9	TRBD2	.	CASSHSFSAGLTDTQYF	TGTGCCAGCAGTCACTCTTTTTCAGCGGGGCTGACAGATACGCAGTATTTT